One sample yielded the 25 T cell receptor beta chains listed below, sequenced in a study of blood T cell repertoires in COVID-19. Clones were sequenced by immunoSEQ multiplex PCR, and TCRdb holds only the in-frame ones, with some missing. In the table there are over 200,000 clones, roughly 84% of which are singletons. Material for sequencing was peripheral blood. All receptors come from a man aged 35 to 55 with active or convalescent COVID-19.

The V and J genes are TRBV5-1 and TRBJ1-1; possibly TRBD1 for D (5 bases). The V gene lost 2 bases and the J gene lost 1 base, with 9 bases spanning the gap. Germline CDR1 and CDR2: SGHRS and YFSETQ. This CDR3 contains 14 residues. This CDR3 reads CASSLGGENTEAFF. The CDR3 coding sequence is TGCGCCAGCAGCTTAGGAGGGGAGAACACTGAAGCTTTCTTT.

The chain combines TRBV7-3 with TRBJ2-5; 12 bases line up with TRBD1. This CDR3 region has 15 residues. CDR1 is SGHTA, CDR2 FQGTGA, per germline. Trimming cost V 4 bases and J 5 bases; bases outside gene matches: 5. Here the CDR3 reads CASSSGTGGRETQYF. The CDR3, as DNA: TGTGCCAGCAGCTCCGGGACAGGGGGCAGGGAGACCCAGTACTTC.

This rearrangement joins TRBV4-1 to TRBJ2-7; TRBD2 agrees at 7 bases. J was trimmed by 7 bases and V by 5 bases; bases with no gene match: 23. The CDR3 sequence is 18 residues long. Germline CDR1 reads MGHRA; CDR2 reads YSYEKL. The CDR3 bases are TGCGCCAGCAGCGTACAGAGTATCCCGGGAGGCCTCATTACGGAGCAGTACTTC. Encoded protein: CASSVQSIPGGLITEQYF.

The chain employs TRBV19 and TRBJ2-2; TRBD2 aligns across 11 bases. The CDR3 loop spans 18 amino acids. Germline assignment: CDR1 LNHDA and CDR2 SQIVND (reference sequence). The CDR3 DNA reads as TGTCCAGCCGTTGAGGCTTGTAGCGGGAGGGCCGACACCGGGGAGCTGTTTTTT. This translates into CPAVEACSGRADTGELFF.

The rearrangement joins TRBV7-7 to TRBJ2-2, with 7 bases lining up with TRBD2. The V segment lost 5 bases and the J segment 0 bases; nucleotides outside the gene matches: 6. In germline, CDR1 is SSHAT, CDR2 FNYEAQ (reference sequence). CDR3 size: 16 residues. CDR3 loop: CASSPPGGTNTGELFF. The CDR3 DNA is TGTGCCAGCAGCCCCCCGGGAGGTACGAACACCGGGGAGCTGTTTTTT. The complete variable domain, with remaining parts taken from reference TRBV7-7 and TRBJ2-2, reads GAGVSQSPRYKVTKRGQDVTLRCDPISSHATLYWYQQALGQGPEFLTYFNYEAQPDKSGLPSDRFSAERPEGSISTLTIQRTEQRDSAMYRCASSPPGGTNTGELFFGEGSRLTVL.

This chain uses TRBV12-3 or TRBV12-4 with TRBJ2-1, with D unresolved. With 8 bases removed from V and 7 bases from J, the gap between germline ends came to 15 bases. The CDR3 covers 13 residues. CDR3 sequence reads: CASGTNPPNEQFF. CDR3 bases: TGTGCCAGCGGTACAAACCCCCCAAATGAGCAGTTCTTC.

The chain carries TRBV13 and TRBJ2-3, with D perhaps TRBD2 (5 bases). The CDR3 sequence is 19 residues long. V lost 0 bases and J lost 0, with 19 bases in between. Germline-derived CDR1 and CDR2 are PRHDT and FYEKMQ (reference sequence). In DNA, the CDR3 is TGTGCCAGCAGCTTAGGCTTGCGGGCCAAAATAACTAGCACAGATACGCAGTATTTT. Translated, it gives CASSLGLRAKITSTDTQYF.

The rearrangement joins TRBV19 to TRBJ1-2; 9 bases map to TRBD1. The germline V gene encodes CDR1 LNHDA and CDR2 SQIVND (reference sequence). V dropped 10 bases and J dropped 8; count of bases not matched to a gene: 14. The CDR3 runs 14 residues. The CDR3 DNA reads TGTGCCACCGGACCCAGGACAGGGGACGACGGCTACACCTTC. Amino acids: CATGPRTGDDGYTF.

The chain combines TRBV6-1 with TRBJ1-5; no clear D. This CDR3 region has 13 residues. Germline-derived CDR1 and CDR2 are MNHNS and SASEGT. The V end was cut by 0 bases, the J end by 7 bases, with 7 bases between. The CDR3: CASSEALQQPQHF. DNA of the CDR3: TGTGCCAGCAGTGAAGCGCTTCAGCAGCCCCAGCATTTT.

The V gene is TRBV11-2, the J gene TRBJ1-4, with a weak D call TRBD1 (6 bases). The germline V gene encodes CDR1 SGHAT and CDR2 FQNNGV. V was pared by 5 bases and J by 4 bases, with 14 bases between. This CDR3 has 15 amino acids. The chain's CDR3 is CASSGGAKVNEKLFF. CDR3 nucleotide sequence: TGTGCCAGCAGCGGGGGGGCGAAGGTTAATGAAAAACTGTTTTTT.

The J gene is TRBJ2-7, the V gene TRBV4-1; TRBD2 matches at 13 bases. CDR1 and CDR2 (germline): MGHRA, YSYEKL. The CDR3 spans 16 residues. J lost 4 bases, V lost 4 bases, and 7 bases had no gene match. CDR3 DNA: TGCGCCAGCAGCCCGGGGGGACTAGCGGGAATTTACGAGCAGTACTTC. Translation: CASSPGGLAGIYEQYF.

V gene TRBV6-1 combines with J gene TRBJ2-3; 10 nucleotides match TRBD2. The CDR3 extends over 14 amino acids. Germline V lookup: CDR1 MNHNS, CDR2 SASEGT. Losses at the gene ends were 2 bases for V and 4 bases for J; bases not matched to a gene: 0. The CDR3 loop reads CASSELAGADTQYF. The DNA for the CDR3 is TGTGCCAGCAGTGAACTAGCGGGAGCAGATACGCAGTATTTT.

The chain combines TRBV24-1 with TRBJ2-2, with TRBD1 matching 8 bases. The germline gives CDR1 KGHDR, CDR2 SFDVKD. This CDR3 region has 16 residues. With 1 base clipped from V and 7 bases from J, the junction kept 7 bases outside the gene matches. The CDR3 here is CATSDLRTGFGGELFF. The DNA of the CDR3 is TGTGCCACCAGTGATTTAAGGACAGGGTTTGGCGGGGAGCTGTTTTTT.

J is TRBJ2-7 and V is TRBV5-5; 11 bases fit TRBD1. Looked up from germline, CDR1 is SGHKS and CDR2 is YYEKEE (reference sequence). CDR3 length: 15 amino acids. Unmatched junction bases numbered 9, after V lost 4 bases and J lost 6 bases. The CDR3 nucleotides are TGTGCCAGCAGCCGCGGGACAGGGGGAAGAGGCGAGCAGTACTTC. Translation: CASSRGTGGRGEQYF.

V gene TRBV5-6 combines with J gene TRBJ2-1; 14 positions agree with TRBD2. The CDR3 loop spans 16 amino acids. Unmatched junction bases numbered 3, after V lost 3 bases and J lost 4 bases. Germline values: CDR1 SGHDT, CDR2 YYEEEE. The CDR3 region is CASSWGTSGRYNEQFF. The CDR3 DNA reads as TGTGCCAGCAGCTGGGGGACTAGCGGGAGATACAATGAGCAGTTCTTC.

V is TRBV19 and J is TRBJ1-3; no clear D. CDR1 is LNHDA and CDR2 is SQIVND in the germline V gene (reference sequence). This CDR3 is 16 amino acids long. The V gene lost 4 bases and the J gene lost 1 base, with 14 bases spanning the gap. The CDR3 bases are TGTGCCAGTAGTAATTACATCGGGGAGTCTGGAAACACCATATATTTT. It encodes CASSNYIGESGNTIYF.

V is TRBV28 and J is TRBJ2-1; D ambiguous. Germline V gene lookup returns CDR1 MDHEN and CDR2 SYDVKM. The V end was cut by 3 bases, the J end by 3 bases, with 9 bases between. The CDR3 is made up of 14 amino acids. Here the CDR3 DNA reads TGTGCCAGCAGTTTCCCCCCCCTCTACAATGAGCAGTTCTTC. It yields the protein CASSFPPLYNEQFF. Full variable domain (rest looked up from reference TRBV28 and TRBJ2-1): DVKVTQSSRYLVKRTGEKVFLECVQDMDHENMFWYRQDPGLGLRLIYFSYDVKMKEKGDIPEGYSVSREKKERFSLILESASTNQTSMYLCASSFPPLYNEQFFGPGTRLTVL.

The gene calls are TRBV29-1 and TRBJ2-7; maybe TRBD1 (6 bases). Deletions cut 2 bases from V and 3 bases from J, with 17 bases between. Germline lookup yields CDR1 SQVTM and CDR2 ANQGSEA. This CDR3 comprises 15 residues. DNA for the CDR3: TGCAGCGTTGAATCGGGCAGGGGACCCTTCTACGAGCAGTACTTC. Translating it yields CSVESGRGPFYEQYF.

This sequence joins TRBV18 and TRBJ1-1, with D tentatively TRBD1 (6 bases). The V gene lost 3 bases and the J gene lost 4 bases, with 9 bases spanning the gap. Germline loops: CDR1 KGHSH, CDR2 LQKENI. The CDR3 extends over 13 amino acids. The CDR3 loop reads CASSPPDSTEAFF. The CDR3 nucleotides are TGTGCCAGCTCACCTCCGGACAGCACTGAAGCTTTCTTT.

The chain couples TRBV27 to TRBJ1-4; TRBD1 is a possible D gene (5 bases). Germline assignment: CDR1 MNHEY and CDR2 SMNVEV (reference sequence). The V and J ends lost 2 bases and 5 bases respectively, with 12 bases between them. The CDR3 contains 15 residues. CDR3 residues: CASSLMGGPNEKLFF. For the CDR3, the DNA is TGTGCCAGCAGTTTAATGGGGGGTCCAAATGAAAAACTGTTTTTT.

V gene TRBV27 combines with J gene TRBJ1-6, with D tentatively TRBD1 (5 bases). The CDR3 spans 16 residues. Germline V gene lookup returns CDR1 MNHEY and CDR2 SMNVEV (reference sequence). V shed 1 base and J shed 4 bases, with 11 bases lying between them. The CDR3 region has the DNA TGTGCCAGCAGTTTATGGGGCCAGACGTATAATTCACCCCTCCACTTT. It codes for CASSLWGQTYNSPLHF.

V and J are TRBV2 and TRBJ1-5; D might be TRBD1 (5 bases). Trimming cost V 5 bases and J 4 bases, with 12 bases left between them. CDR3 size: 14 residues. CDR1 SNHLY and CDR2 FYNNEI come from the germline V gene. The CDR3 is CASSSRTPNQPQHF. CDR3 nucleotide sequence: TGTGCCAGCAGTTCCCGGACACCTAATCAGCCCCAGCATTTT.

The chain couples TRBV7-3 to TRBJ1-2; 10 positions agree with TRBD1. Germline V gene sequence: CDR1 SGHTA, CDR2 FQGTGA. With 5 bases clipped from V and 5 bases from J, the junction kept 8 bases outside the gene matches. This CDR3 is 15 amino acids long. CDR3 loop: CASSPSGTGEYGYTF. In nucleotides, the CDR3 is TGTGCCAGCAGCCCCTCCGGGACAGGGGAATATGGCTACACCTTC.

The chain joins TRBV5-5 to TRBJ1-5, with D tentatively TRBD1 (6 bases). V lost 3 bases and J lost 0, with 10 bases in between. The germline V gene has CDR1 SGHKS and CDR2 YYEKEE (reference sequence). The CDR3 has 15 amino acids. This CDR3 reads CASSYGQNSNQPQHF. The CDR3 DNA follows: TGTGCCAGCAGCTACGGACAGAATAGCAATCAGCCCCAGCATTTT.

This chain connects TRBV12-3 or TRBV12-4 to TRBJ1-1; no clear D gene. Deletions cut 2 bases from V and 5 bases from J, with 9 bases between. The CDR3 has 13 residues. CDR3: CASSLNRETEAFF. As DNA, the CDR3 is TGTGCCAGCAGTTTAAATAGAGAAACTGAAGCTTTCTTT.